This T cell receptor beta chain was recovered during a study of T-cell memory formation after mild COVID-19. Study background: TCR clusters were largely donor specific. Study-wide results and caveats: Prior to infection, memory already included some responding clones, suggesting cross-reactive memory joined. Contracting clones, day 15 to 85, had balanced CD4/CD8, and later expanders favored CD4+.

This clonotype was found many times. Its antigen is unidentified. Researchers used 5'RACE with constant-segment primers to make TCR alpha and TCR beta cDNA libraries that carry sample barcodes and UMIs. One entry per CDR3 protein results from TCRdb running MiXCR on the 5' RACE reads. The repertoire holds roughly 160,000 distinct CDR3 sequences, with 11% as singletons. V shed 3 bases and J shed 2 bases, with 0 bases lying between them. Germline V gives CDR1 DFQATT, CDR2 SNEGSKA (reference sequence). This CDR3 has 10 amino acids. Material: PBMCs or a T cell subset sorted from them (not recorded which). The source is a man between 18 and 29 years old who had mild COVID-19 (a few samples of this study predate the infection). Cell type and time point are not known. The chain employs TRBV20-1 and TRBJ2-3; D is undetermined. CDR3 region: CSASTDTQYF. The CDR3, as DNA: TGCAGTGCTAGCACAGATACGCAGTATTTT.